This T cell receptor (beta chain) was retrieved from a study of blood T cell repertoires in COVID-19. This CDR3 is 13 amino acids long. V was cut by 5 bases and J by 2 bases, with 9 bases left in between. The table came from immunoSEQ multiplex PCR; TCRdb's copy has only in-frame clones and leaves some out. This repertoire shows roughly 330,000 clones, more than 75% found once; its top ten account for around 9.3%. The chain employs TRBV12-3 or TRBV12-4 and TRBJ1-1; D is undetermined. The receptor was isolated from a woman younger than 30 who had recovered from COVID-19. Specimen: PBMCs or T cells enriched from blood (not recorded which). The CDR3 here is CASSPSLNTEAFF. The CDR3 DNA is TGTGCCAGCAGTCCCTCCCTAAACACTGAAGCTTTCTTT.